A single sample gave rise to the 19 T cell receptor beta chains below, sequenced in a study of blood T cell repertoires in COVID-19. The method was immunoSEQ multiplex PCR; TCRdb's version includes in-frame clones alone and lacks a portion of them. The table lists roughly 340,000 clones, around 87% of them singletons. Sequences were obtained from peripheral blood. The receptors were gathered from a woman between 50 and 59 years old with COVID-19, enrolled during active disease.

The rearrangement links TRBV6-6 to TRBJ1-1; D is ambiguous. Germline assignment: CDR1 MNHNY and CDR2 SVGAGI (reference sequence). This CDR3 has 14 residues. V was cut by 0 bases and J by 9 bases, with 14 bases left in between. The CDR3 DNA sequence: TGTGCCAGCAGTTACTCAAGTCGTCCCAACAAAGCTTTCTTT. The encoded protein is CASSYSSRPNKAFF.

V is TRBV19 and J is TRBJ2-7; 7 nucleotides line up with TRBD1. This CDR3 has 13 residues. From germline, CDR1 is LNHDA and CDR2 SQIVND (reference sequence). V lost 5 bases, J lost 4 bases, and 5 bases stayed unmatched. CDR3 nucleotides: TGTGCCAGTAGTGACCGGGGACAGTACGAGCAGTACTTC. Its translation is CASSDRGQYEQYF.

This chain links TRBV20-1 with TRBJ1-5; the D gene is possibly TRBD1 (6 bases). Germline values: CDR1 DFQATT, CDR2 SNEGSKA (reference sequence). The CDR3 spans 14 residues. V shed 3 bases and J shed 5 bases, with 14 bases lying between them. The CDR3 bases are TGCAGTGCTAGTAGGGGGGGGGCCGATCAGCCCCAGCATTTT. It codes for CSASRGGADQPQHF.

The rearrangement uses TRBV6-5 and TRBJ2-7; D remains unclear. Per the germline V gene, CDR1 is MNHEY and CDR2 is SVGAGI. V lost 6 bases and J lost 3, with 9 bases in between. The CDR3 spans 12 residues. The CDR3 loop is CASSQTGYEQYF. The CDR3 coding sequence is TGTGCCAGCAGCCAGACTGGCTACGAGCAGTACTTC.

This chain joins TRBV6-5 and TRBJ1-2; possible D gene TRBD1, 6 bases. The germline CDR1 and CDR2 sequences are MNHEY and SVGAGI. Trimming removed 5 bases at V and 4 bases at J, with 11 bases between. This CDR3 contains 13 residues. For the CDR3, the DNA is TGTGCCAGCAGTCCAGGGGCGGGCTATGGCTACACCTTC. It encodes CASSPGAGYGYTF.

This chain joins TRBV6-5 and TRBJ2-2; 10 bases are a match to TRBD2. The CDR3 has 16 residues. From germline, CDR1 is MNHEY and CDR2 SVGAGI. The V gene end was trimmed by 6 bases and the J gene end by 6 bases; junction bases not matched to a gene: 10. The CDR3 sequence: CASSYRIAGGAGELFF. The CDR3 DNA sequence: TGTGCCAGCAGCTACCGAATAGCGGGAGGCGCCGGGGAGCTGTTTTTT.

The CDR3 nucleotides are TGTGCCAGCTCACCACGGGCGTATCGGGACACCTCCCGGGGCACCGGGGAGCTGTTTTTT. Its protein is CASSPRAYRDTSRGTGELFF. V is TRBV18 and J is TRBJ2-2; tentatively, D is TRBD1 (6 bases). V lost 1 base and J 4 bases, leaving 25 bases between the germline ends. CDR3 length: 20 residues. Germline CDR1 reads KGHSH; CDR2 reads LQKENI.

The rearrangement uses TRBV5-4 and TRBJ2-3; D is uncertain. This CDR3 comprises 16 residues. Trimming pared 2 bases from V and 3 bases from J, leaving 16 bases between. Germline V gives CDR1 SGHNT, CDR2 YYREEE (reference sequence). The CDR3 loop is CASSFDRSRLTDTQYF. The DNA for the CDR3 is TGTGCCAGCAGCTTTGATCGGAGCCGTTTGACAGATACGCAGTATTTT.

The chain links TRBV7-8 to TRBJ2-7; 9 bases are shared with TRBD2. The CDR3 consists of 16 residues. V was pared by 5 bases and J by 4 bases, with 12 bases of the junction left unmatched. The germline CDR1 and CDR2 sequences are SGHVS and FQNEAQ. The CDR3 coding sequence is TGTGCCAGCAGCCCTCGGTCCGGGACTAGCTTGTACGAGCAGTACTTC. This codes for CASSPRSGTSLYEQYF.

V is TRBV19 and J is TRBJ2-7; maybe TRBD2 (6 bases). The CDR3 sequence is 16 residues long. Germline-derived CDR1 and CDR2 are LNHDA and SQIVND (reference sequence). Trimming took 7 bases from V and 3 from J, leaving 22 bases between them. In DNA form, the CDR3 reads TGTGCCAGTACGGGGATGGGGCGGGATTTCCGCTACGAGCAGTACTTC. Its translation: CASTGMGRDFRYEQYF.

This clone was recorded only once. This chain links TRBV5-4 with TRBJ2-1; perhaps TRBD1 as D (6 bases). The CDR3 covers 14 residues. The V gene's germline CDR1 is SGHNT and CDR2 YYREEE (reference sequence). Trimming shortened V by 1 base and J by 5 bases, and 10 bases separated the two germline ends. CDR3 nucleotides: TGTGCCAGCAGCTTGAAAACAGGGAACAATGAGCAGTTCTTC. It specifies CASSLKTGNNEQFF.

CDR3 DNA: TGTGCCAGTAGTCCCGGGATTCTTGCTGTTACGCAGTATTTT. It is translated as CASSPGILAVTQYF. The genes are TRBV19 and TRBJ2-3, with D possibly matching TRBD2 (5 bases). CDR3 length equals 14 residues. The V gene's germline CDR1 is LNHDA and CDR2 SQIVND (reference sequence). The ends were cut back, 5 bases at V and 8 bases at J, with 17 bases in the middle. The variable domain in full, completed from reference TRBV19 and TRBJ2-3, reads DGGITQSPKYLFRKEGQNVTLSCEQNLNHDAMYWYRQDPGQGLRLIYYSQIVNDFQKGDIAEGYSVSREKKESFPLTVTSAQKNPTAFYLCASSPGILAVTQYFGPGTRLTVL.

V and J are TRBV18 and TRBJ1-1; TRBD1 matches 9 bases. J gave up 6 bases and V 3 bases, and 17 bases lay outside the gene matches. CDR1 KGHSH and CDR2 LQKENI come from the germline V gene. The CDR3 runs to 18 residues. The CDR3 DNA is TGTGCCAGCTCACCGGCAAGGCGAACCCGGGACAGGGTCCCTGAAGCTTTCTTT. Its translation: CASSPARRTRDRVPEAFF.

The chain links TRBV11-2 to TRBJ2-1; D possibly corresponds to TRBD2 (5 bases). The CDR3 has 13 residues. Trimming pared 4 bases from V and 7 bases from J, leaving 11 bases between. Germline assignment: CDR1 SGHAT and CDR2 FQNNGV. The CDR3 spells CASSSLGRNEQFF. The DNA for the CDR3 is TGTGCCAGCAGCTCATTGGGGAGAAATGAGCAGTTCTTC.

This sequence joins TRBV2 and TRBJ2-1, with 9 bases fitting TRBD2. Germline lookup yields CDR1 SNHLY and CDR2 FYNNEI. Trimming at V came to 7 bases and at J to 6 bases, leaving 7 bases not matched to a gene. CDR3 length: 14 amino acids. CDR3 coding DNA: TGTGCCAGCATAGGGGGCGGGAGGGGCAATGAGCAGTTCTTC. This translates into CASIGGGRGNEQFF.

The DNA of the CDR3 is TGTGCCATCAGTGAGTCAGTGGGTCTAGCGGGAGCATACGAGCAGTACTTC. Translating it yields CAISESVGLAGAYEQYF. V gene TRBV10-3 combines with J gene TRBJ2-7, with 10 bases matching TRBD2. V lost 0 bases, J lost 4 bases, and 9 bases stayed unmatched. The CDR3 spans 17 residues. Germline CDR1 and CDR2: ENHRY and SYGVKD.

This chain's CDR3 is CASQDRGTANQPQHF. The CDR3 coding sequence is TGTGCCAGCCAAGACAGGGGAACGGCCAATCAGCCCCAGCATTTT. The rearrangement links TRBV19 to TRBJ1-5, with TRBD1 matching over 8 bases. The CDR3 consists of 15 residues. Per the germline V gene, CDR1 is LNHDA and CDR2 is SQIVND (reference sequence). J gave up 3 bases and V 9 bases, and 10 bases lay outside the gene matches.

The CDR3, as DNA: TGTGCCAGCAGCTTAGCTAGCGGGCTTTGGAATGAGCAGTTCTTC. Its translation is CASSLASGLWNEQFF. The rearrangement links TRBV7-2 to TRBJ2-1, with 7 positions matching TRBD2. This CDR3 spans 15 amino acids. Germline CDR1 is SGHTA and CDR2 is FQGNSA. The ends lost 0 bases at V and 7 bases at J; junction bases unmatched: 6. The full variable domain, with the rest looked up from reference TRBV7-2 and TRBJ2-1, is GAGVSQSPSNKVTEKGKDVELRCDPISGHTALYWYRQSLGQGLEFLIYFQGNSAPDKSGLPSDRFSAERTGGSVSTLTIQRTQQEDSAVYLCASSLASGLWNEQFFGPGTRLTVL.

The chain uses TRBV2 and TRBJ2-5; D gene unclear. V was cut by 6 bases and J by 4 bases, with 15 bases left in between. In germline, CDR1 is SNHLY, CDR2 FYNNEI. This CDR3 has 14 amino acids. The CDR3 sequence is CASRDARGGETQYF. CDR3 coding DNA: TGTGCCAGCAGAGACGCTAGAGGTGGAGAGACCCAGTACTTC. Together with reference TRBV2 and TRBJ2-5, the CDR3 gives the full variable domain: EPEVTQTPSHQVTQMGQEVILRCVPISNHLYFYWYRQILGQKVEFLVSFYNNEISEKSEIFDDQFSVERPDGSNFTLKIRSTKLEDSAMYFCASRDARGGETQYFGPGTRLLVL.